This T cell receptor (beta chain) was sequenced in a study of identical twins. Findings and caveats of the study: High-abundance cord blood beta clonotypes had fewer insertions; memory repertoires showed none. The study reached conclusions through statistical analysis that was cross-sectional, not following the same donors.

cDNA molecules carried unique molecular identifiers, and template switching added a universal primer site. Via MiXCR, TCRdb re-called the 5' RACE reads, giving one row per CDR3 protein. The table shows roughly 1.6 million distinct CDR3 sequences, with about 32% occurring only once. V shed 4 bases and J shed 2 bases, with 12 bases lying between them. Looked up from germline, CDR1 is MNHNY and CDR2 is SVGAGI (reference sequence). This CDR3 region has 14 residues. Every sampled donor was Caucasian and healthy. This clonotype was seen ten or more times. Its antigen is unknown. The material sequenced was cord blood. This sequence was found in a newborn girl in good health. The chain uses TRBV6-6 and TRBJ2-7; D is possibly TRBD1 or TRBD2 (6 bases each). The DNA for the CDR3 is TGTGCCAGCAGTTTCGAGGGGGGCACCTACGAGCAGTACTTC. Residues: CASSFEGGTYEQYF.